The 22 T cell receptor beta chains below all came from one sample that was sequenced in a study of somatic mutations in cytotoxic T cells in rheumatoid arthritis. Assay used: immunoSEQ multiplex PCR; TCRdb lists only in-frame clones, some missing. The data hold about 18,000 clones, with around 79% observed a single time. The source material was CD8+ T cells sorted from blood. These receptors all come from an adult with rheumatoid arthritis.

The table lists this clone with a few counts. The V gene is TRBV7-9, the J gene TRBJ1-6; 8 bases match TRBD1. The V gene end was trimmed by 4 bases and the J gene end by 9 bases; junction bases not matched to a gene: 8. The germline V gene encodes CDR1 SEHNR and CDR2 FQNEAQ (reference sequence). The CDR3 totals 15 residues. This CDR3 reads CASSSRQGIGSPLHF. Written as DNA, the CDR3 is TGTGCCAGCAGCTCTCGACAGGGGATAGGTTCACCCCTCCACTTT.

The chain employs TRBV19 and TRBJ2-1; D call uncertain. V was trimmed by 3 bases and J by 4 bases, leaving 7 bases between them. Per germline, CDR1 LNHDA and CDR2 SQIVND (reference sequence). The CDR3 sequence is 13 residues long. The CDR3 sequence is CASSMALYNEQFF. The DNA of the CDR3 is TGTGCCAGTAGTATGGCCTTATACAATGAGCAGTTCTTC.

V gene TRBV4-3 combines with J gene TRBJ2-3; TRBD2 aligns across 11 bases. The J segment lost 0 bases and the V segment lost 0 bases, leaving 5 bases of the junction unmatched. Germline CDR1 LGHNA, CDR2 YSLEER. CDR3 length: 18 residues. In nucleotides, the CDR3 is TGCGCCAGCAGCCAAGACCTAGCGGGGGGACCCAGCACAGATACGCAGTATTTT. This codes for CASSQDLAGGPSTDTQYF.

CDR3 residues: CASSLETGGAGGEKLFF. The CDR3 coding sequence is TGCGCCAGCAGCTTGGAGACAGGGGGCGCCGGGGGTGAAAAACTGTTTTTT. The chain has TRBV5-1 and TRBJ1-4; TRBD1 matches at 10 bases. The CDR3 contains 17 residues. Germline V CDR1 and CDR2: SGHRS, YFSETQ. After removal of 0 bases from V and 7 bases from J, the junction contained 9 bases not matched to a gene.

The chain uses TRBV6-5 and TRBJ2-1; D unresolved. V was trimmed by 6 bases and J by 12 bases, leaving 15 bases between them. The CDR3 consists of 12 residues. Germline V CDR1 and CDR2: MNHEY, SVGAGI. As DNA, the CDR3 is TGTGCCAGCAGCCCCGATTTGGTAGGGCAGTTCTTC. Its translation: CASSPDLVGQFF.

The gene calls are TRBV5-1 and TRBJ2-7; TRBD2 matches at 8 bases. Trimming removed 1 base from V and 4 bases from J; junction bases left unmatched: 10. The germline gives CDR1 SGHRS, CDR2 YFSETQ. The CDR3 covers 16 residues. The CDR3 reads CASSLSLAGGGYEQYF. The CDR3 DNA follows: TGCGCCAGCAGCTTGAGTTTAGCAGGCGGGGGGTACGAGCAGTACTTC.

The V gene is TRBV7-8, the J gene TRBJ2-1; 8 nucleotides match TRBD2. The CDR3 extends over 18 amino acids. Trimming cost V 2 bases and J 0 bases; bases outside gene matches: 9. CDR1 and CDR2 from the germline V gene are SGHVS and FQNEAQ. CDR3 nucleotide sequence: TGTGCCAGCAGCTTACATATAGCGGGGCGGAGCTCCTACAATGAGCAGTTCTTC. Translation: CASSLHIAGRSSYNEQFF.

This sequence joins TRBV11-3 and TRBJ2-2; 10 bases match TRBD2. Germline V gene sequence: CDR1 SGHNT, CDR2 YENEEA. This CDR3 has 16 residues. V lost 6 bases, J lost 2 bases, and 6 bases stayed unmatched. The CDR3 loop reads CASRTIAGGNTGELFF. Here the CDR3 DNA reads TGTGCCAGCAGGACTATAGCGGGAGGCAACACCGGGGAGCTGTTTTTT.

This rearrangement joins TRBV25-1 to TRBJ2-7; no firm D call. Germline V gives CDR1 MGHDK, CDR2 SYGVNS. The CDR3 has 16 amino acids. Trimming removed 3 bases at V and 4 bases at J, with 19 bases between. CDR3 in amino acids: CASSESHHADLYEQYF. CDR3 nucleotides: TGTGCCAGCAGTGAGTCGCATCATGCCGACTTATACGAGCAGTACTTC.

The chain combines TRBV27 with TRBJ1-1, with unresolved D. V dropped 0 bases and J dropped 1 base, with 9 bases sitting between them. Germline assignment: CDR1 MNHEY and CDR2 SMNVEV (reference sequence). The CDR3 runs to 15 residues. The CDR3 DNA sequence: TGTGCCAGCAGTTTATCAGTTAGAGGGAACACTGAAGCTTTCTTT. Its protein product is CASSLSVRGNTEAFF.

V and J are TRBV9 and TRBJ1-6; D is undetermined. This CDR3 has 15 residues. The germline gives CDR1 SGDLS, CDR2 YYNGEE. The V gene lost 4 bases and the J gene lost 0 bases, with 8 bases spanning the gap. The CDR3 DNA follows: TGTGCCAGCAGCCAGGATGCCTCCTATAATTCACCCCTCCACTTT. The encoded protein is CASSQDASYNSPLHF. Combining the CDR3 with reference TRBV9 and TRBJ1-6 gives the whole variable domain DSGVTQTPKHLITATGQRVTLRCSPRSGDLSVYWYQQSLDQGLQFLIQYYNGEERAKGNILERFSAQQFPDLHSELNLSSLELGDSALYFCASSQDASYNSPLHFGNGTRLTVT.

The chain couples TRBV16 to TRBJ2-7, with 7 bases identical to TRBD1. V shed 4 bases and J 0 bases; nucleotides not matched to a gene: 6. From germline, CDR1 is KGHSY and CDR2 FQNENV. The CDR3 loop spans 15 amino acids. CDR3 coding DNA: TGTGCCAGCAGCCCCTCGGGACAGAGCTCCTACGAGCAGTACTTC. Translating gives CASSPSGQSSYEQYF.

This sequence joins TRBV19 and TRBJ1-1; 7 bases align to TRBD1. With 10 bases clipped from V and 3 bases from J, the junction kept 11 bases outside the gene matches. The germline gives CDR1 LNHDA, CDR2 SQIVND (reference sequence). The CDR3 contains 14 residues. CDR3 in amino acids: CATKGTAVDTEAFF. CDR3 nucleotides: TGTGCCACTAAAGGGACAGCGGTTGACACTGAAGCTTTCTTT.

This chain links TRBV5-4 with TRBJ2-1, with TRBD2 matching over 12 bases. The V gene's germline CDR1 is SGHNT and CDR2 YYREEE (reference sequence). Unmatched junction bases numbered 13, after V lost 0 bases and J lost 9 bases. The CDR3 spans 18 residues. DNA for the CDR3: TGTGCCAGCAGCTTGGGGGGTCTAGCGGGAGGGCCTTGGAGTGAGCAGTTCTTC. It yields the protein CASSLGGLAGGPWSEQFF.

This clone was found a few times. This rearrangement joins TRBV7-9 to TRBJ2-5, with D perhaps TRBD1 (5 bases). The V and J ends lost 2 bases and 3 bases respectively, with 10 bases between them. CDR1 and CDR2 (germline): SEHNR, FQNEAQ (reference sequence). The CDR3 has 14 amino acids. In DNA, the CDR3 is TGTGCCAGCAGCTTACATATAGGGGAAGAGACCCAGTACTTC. This encodes CASSLHIGEETQYF.

The chain carries TRBV12-5 and TRBJ2-1; 11 positions agree with TRBD1. Germline CDR1 LGHNT, CDR2 FRNRAP. This CDR3 region has 16 residues. V lost 2 bases, J lost 3 bases, and 3 bases stayed unmatched. The CDR3, as DNA: TGTGCTAGTGGTTTGACCGGGACAGGGGGCTACAATGAGCAGTTCTTC. As protein: CASGLTGTGGYNEQFF.

Only a few counts were recorded for this clone. V gene TRBV19 combines with J gene TRBJ1-1, with no clear D. Per the germline V gene, CDR1 is LNHDA and CDR2 is SQIVND (reference sequence). Deletions cut 9 bases from V and 3 bases from J, with 8 bases between. The CDR3 has 11 amino acids. The CDR3 sequence is CASAGDTEAFF. In DNA, the CDR3 is TGTGCCAGCGCGGGCGACACTGAAGCTTTCTTT.

The V and J genes are TRBV4-1 and TRBJ2-1, with TRBD1 matching over 8 bases. Germline CDR1 reads MGHRA; CDR2 reads YSYEKL. After removal of 0 bases from V and 8 bases from J, the junction contained 6 bases not matched to a gene. The CDR3 sequence is 15 residues long. The CDR3 spells CASSQEKTGADEQFF. CDR3 coding DNA: TGCGCCAGCAGCCAAGAAAAGACAGGGGCTGATGAGCAGTTCTTC.

V and J are TRBV6-4 and TRBJ2-3, with a possible D match to TRBD1 (6 bases). V lost 3 bases and J lost 3, with 13 bases in between. The germline V gene encodes CDR1 MRHNA and CDR2 SNTAGT. The CDR3 is made up of 15 amino acids. CDR3 loop: CASSEVQGGTDTQYF. CDR3 nucleotides: TGTGCCAGCAGTGAGGTACAGGGTGGAACAGATACGCAGTATTTT.

This chain links TRBV4-3 with TRBJ1-3; D not certain. The ends were cut back, 1 base at V and 1 base at J, with 8 bases in the middle. This CDR3 is built from 15 residues. Looked up from germline, CDR1 is LGHNA and CDR2 is YSLEER. Written as DNA, the CDR3 is TGCGCCAGCAGCCAAGGAGTTGGGTCTGGAAACACCATATATTTT. Protein sequence: CASSQGVGSGNTIYF.

This chain joins TRBV5-4 and TRBJ2-2, with 11 bases that match TRBD2. Germline assignment: CDR1 SGHNT and CDR2 YYREEE (reference sequence). CDR3 size: 19 residues. J gave up 1 base and V 0 bases, and 8 bases lay outside the gene matches. CDR3 sequence (DNA): TGTGCCAGCAGCTTGGGGGGCCGCCTAGCGGGAGGGAACACCGGGGAGCTGTTTTTT. This sequence encodes CASSLGGRLAGGNTGELFF. The full variable domain, completed using reference TRBV5-4 and TRBJ2-2, is ETGVTQSPTHLIKTRGQQVTLRCSSQSGHNTVSWYQQALGQGPQFIFQYYREEENGRGNFPPRFSGLQFPNYSSELNVNALELDDSALYLCASSLGGRLAGGNTGELFFGEGSRLTVL.

CDR3 bases: TGTGCCAGCAGCTTAGGTCCAGGGGGCTCCGGGGAGCTGTTTTTT. Its protein product is CASSLGPGGSGELFF. The V gene is TRBV7-6, the J gene TRBJ2-2, with 8 bases fitting TRBD1. V trimming: 1 base; J trimming: 6 bases; junction bases outside the gene matches: 4. The CDR3 totals 15 residues. Germline values: CDR1 SGHVS, CDR2 FNYEAQ.